The 9 T cell receptor beta chains reported below all come from one sample, sequenced in a study of technical replicates of blood from a few donors. Profiled with immunoSEQ multiplex PCR; TCRdb holds only in-frame clones, not every one. The table records under 80,000 clones, more than 90% of them present only once. The sequencing input was T cells isolated from PBMCs. Receptor source: a human donor in good health. Some clones in this sample may be carry-over from other donors' samples.

The V and J genes are TRBV6-5 and TRBJ1-1; perhaps TRBD1 as D (5 bases). V was cut by 2 bases and J by 1 base, with 8 bases left in between. In germline, CDR1 is MNHEY, CDR2 SVGAGI. This CDR3 spans 14 amino acids. The CDR3 nucleotides are TGTGCCAGCAGTTACATGGGGCAGAACACTGAAGCTTTCTTT. This translates into CASSYMGQNTEAFF.

This sequence joins TRBV10-1 and TRBJ2-5, with D possibly TRBD2 on 5 matching bases. Trimming took 2 bases from V and 0 from J, leaving 10 bases between them. Germline CDR1 WNHNN, CDR2 SYGVQD (reference sequence). The CDR3 is 15 residues long. CDR3 loop: CASSEGGTNQETQYF. In nucleotides, the CDR3 is TGCGCCAGCAGTGAGGGAGGCACAAACCAAGAGACCCAGTACTTC.

The DNA of the CDR3 is TGTGCCACGAAATTAACAGGGGCTAATGAAAAACTGTTTTTT. Protein sequence: CATKLTGANEKLFF. V usage is TRBV19 and J usage is TRBJ1-4; 7 bases agree with TRBD1. V dropped 10 bases and J dropped 3; count of bases not matched to a gene: 8. Germline CDR1 and CDR2: LNHDA and SQIVND (reference sequence). The CDR3 loop spans 14 amino acids.

The chain is built from TRBV5-1 and TRBJ2-7; 7 bases fit TRBD1. Trimming removed 1 base from V and 0 bases from J; junction bases left unmatched: 7. The germline CDR1 and CDR2 sequences are SGHRS and YFSETQ. The CDR3 length is 16 residues. The CDR3 loop is CASSLPGGGSSYEQYF. CDR3 coding DNA: TGCGCCAGCAGCTTGCCAGGGGGTGGAAGCTCCTACGAGCAGTACTTC.

This chain uses TRBV4-3 with TRBJ2-7, with 9 positions matching TRBD1. CDR1 and CDR2 from the germline V gene are LGHNA and YSLEER. V lost 2 bases and J lost 5; bases outside the gene matches: 4. The CDR3 loop spans 14 amino acids. CDR3 sequence (DNA): TGCGCCAGCAGCCAAACAGGGGGCCTCCACGAGCAGTACTTC. Translated, it gives CASSQTGGLHEQYF.

V gene TRBV9 combines with J gene TRBJ2-3, with TRBD2 as a possible D gene (5 bases). Germline CDR1 SGDLS, CDR2 YYNGEE. The V end lost 4 bases, the J end lost 6 bases, and 21 bases lay between the germline ends. The CDR3 is 16 residues long. The CDR3 protein is CASSLYTRSPKDTQYF. Here the CDR3 DNA reads TGTGCCAGCAGCTTATATACTAGGTCCCCAAAGGATACGCAGTATTTT.

The rearrangement links TRBV27 to TRBJ2-3; a possible D gene is TRBD2 (5 bases). V was shortened by 4 bases and J by 2 bases, with 10 bases between the two germline ends. Germline V lookup: CDR1 MNHEY, CDR2 SMNVEV (reference sequence). CDR3 length: 14 amino acids. The CDR3 loop is CASSSFRDTDTQYF. In DNA, the CDR3 is TGTGCCAGCAGTTCTTTCCGGGACACAGATACGCAGTATTTT.

V and J are TRBV5-4 and TRBJ2-1; 11 nucleotides align to TRBD2. The V gene's germline CDR1 is SGHNT and CDR2 YYREEE (reference sequence). This CDR3 is built from 17 residues. The V gene end was trimmed by 3 bases and the J gene end by 4 bases; junction bases not matched to a gene: 9. The CDR3 bases are TGTGCCAGCAGCTCTGGACTAGCGGGCGTTAAGTACAATGAGCAGTTCTTC. Translated, it gives CASSSGLAGVKYNEQFF. Full variable domain (rest looked up from reference TRBV5-4 and TRBJ2-1): ETGVTQSPTHLIKTRGQQVTLRCSSQSGHNTVSWYQQALGQGPQFIFQYYREEENGRGNFPPRFSGLQFPNYSSELNVNALELDDSALYLCASSSGLAGVKYNEQFFGPGTRLTVL.

This clone appeared a single time. The V gene is TRBV6-6, the J gene TRBJ2-5; 10 bases line up with TRBD2. The V and J ends lost 1 base and 5 bases, in that order; junction bases with no gene match: 4. This CDR3 is built from 15 residues. Germline CDR1 and CDR2: MNHNY and SVGAGI (reference sequence). This CDR3 reads CASSYWLAGEETQYF. For the CDR3, the DNA is TGTGCCAGCAGTTACTGGCTAGCGGGAGAGGAGACCCAGTACTTC.